The rows below give T cell receptor beta chains drawn from one sample of a study of blood T cells in healthy people across ages. One entry per CDR3 protein results from TCRdb running MiXCR on the 5' RACE reads. The table records some 860,000 distinct CDR3 sequences, roughly three fifths of them present only once. Sequenced sample: blood. The source is a man aged 35 to 55 in good health. Each CDR3 is given without its conserved first and last residue.

v_gene,j_gene,CDR3aa
TRBV7-2,TRBJ2-3,ASSSELAASTDTQY
TRBV12-3/TRBV12-4,TRBJ1-2,ASNRVGNYGYT
TRBV20-1,TRBJ1-6,SARNPWTGVSNNSPLH
TRBV12-3/TRBV12-4,TRBJ1-2,ASSYPAGGSDYGYT
TRBV20-1,TRBJ2-3,SATSPGLAIDTQY
TRBV4-2,TRBJ2-5,ASSRAIGSVSY
TRBV9,TRBJ2-5,ASSVSGTSNDEQY
TRBV29-1,TRBJ2-3,SVDAGLLDSTDTQY
TRBV5-1,TRBJ2-5,ASSSTGRETQY
TRBV27,TRBJ2-1,ASSPNLGQNPRDEQF
TRBV13,TRBJ2-6,ASSPMDAEGANVLT
TRBV4-3,TRBJ2-5,ASSQDIGAGGDQETQY
TRBV15,TRBJ2-4,ATSSGNHGLNIQY
TRBV5-1,TRBJ2-3,ASSLPSSDTQY
TRBV10-3,TRBJ2-3,AIRSLRGVADTQY
TRBV5-5,TRBJ2-6,ASRNAAAGANVLT
TRBV27,TRBJ1-5,ASSPSAGDFSQPQH
TRBV7-2,.,ASSLKQGGTQY
TRBV7-2,TRBJ2-1,ASRLAGGRADTQF
TRBV15,TRBJ2-6,ATSRVRGRASGANVLT
TRBV28,TRBJ1-2,ASSLPGAPFYGYT
TRBV7-2,TRBJ1-4,ASSLAGQNEKLF
TRBV5-1,TRBJ2-5,ASSLERQNQETQY
TRBV5-1,TRBJ2-1,ASSLGPGREDNEQF
TRBV27,.,ASSLGPGTGMGETQY
TRBV29-1,TRBJ2-1,SVEKGEGVYNEQF
TRBV12-3/TRBV12-4,TRBJ2-5,ASSLIGLGEETQY
TRBV9,TRBJ2-7,ASSVGDTPCEQY
TRBV3-1,TRBJ2-2,ASSRSRAGGNAGELF